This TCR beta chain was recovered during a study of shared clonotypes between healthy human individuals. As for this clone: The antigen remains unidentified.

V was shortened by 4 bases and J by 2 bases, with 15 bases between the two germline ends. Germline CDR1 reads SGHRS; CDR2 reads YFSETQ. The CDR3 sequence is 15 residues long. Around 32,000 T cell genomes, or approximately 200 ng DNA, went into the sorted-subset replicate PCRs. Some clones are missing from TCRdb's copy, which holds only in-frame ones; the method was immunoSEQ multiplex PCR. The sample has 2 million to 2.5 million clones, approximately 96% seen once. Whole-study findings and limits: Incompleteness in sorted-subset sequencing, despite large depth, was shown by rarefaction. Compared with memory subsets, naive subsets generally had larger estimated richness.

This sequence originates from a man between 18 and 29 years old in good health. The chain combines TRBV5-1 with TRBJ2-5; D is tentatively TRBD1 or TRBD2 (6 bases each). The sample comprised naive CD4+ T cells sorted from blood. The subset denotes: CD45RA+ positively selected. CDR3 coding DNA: TGCGCCAGCAGCCAGGTCGGGGGCGAACAAGAGACCCAGTACTTC. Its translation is CASSQVGGEQETQYF.